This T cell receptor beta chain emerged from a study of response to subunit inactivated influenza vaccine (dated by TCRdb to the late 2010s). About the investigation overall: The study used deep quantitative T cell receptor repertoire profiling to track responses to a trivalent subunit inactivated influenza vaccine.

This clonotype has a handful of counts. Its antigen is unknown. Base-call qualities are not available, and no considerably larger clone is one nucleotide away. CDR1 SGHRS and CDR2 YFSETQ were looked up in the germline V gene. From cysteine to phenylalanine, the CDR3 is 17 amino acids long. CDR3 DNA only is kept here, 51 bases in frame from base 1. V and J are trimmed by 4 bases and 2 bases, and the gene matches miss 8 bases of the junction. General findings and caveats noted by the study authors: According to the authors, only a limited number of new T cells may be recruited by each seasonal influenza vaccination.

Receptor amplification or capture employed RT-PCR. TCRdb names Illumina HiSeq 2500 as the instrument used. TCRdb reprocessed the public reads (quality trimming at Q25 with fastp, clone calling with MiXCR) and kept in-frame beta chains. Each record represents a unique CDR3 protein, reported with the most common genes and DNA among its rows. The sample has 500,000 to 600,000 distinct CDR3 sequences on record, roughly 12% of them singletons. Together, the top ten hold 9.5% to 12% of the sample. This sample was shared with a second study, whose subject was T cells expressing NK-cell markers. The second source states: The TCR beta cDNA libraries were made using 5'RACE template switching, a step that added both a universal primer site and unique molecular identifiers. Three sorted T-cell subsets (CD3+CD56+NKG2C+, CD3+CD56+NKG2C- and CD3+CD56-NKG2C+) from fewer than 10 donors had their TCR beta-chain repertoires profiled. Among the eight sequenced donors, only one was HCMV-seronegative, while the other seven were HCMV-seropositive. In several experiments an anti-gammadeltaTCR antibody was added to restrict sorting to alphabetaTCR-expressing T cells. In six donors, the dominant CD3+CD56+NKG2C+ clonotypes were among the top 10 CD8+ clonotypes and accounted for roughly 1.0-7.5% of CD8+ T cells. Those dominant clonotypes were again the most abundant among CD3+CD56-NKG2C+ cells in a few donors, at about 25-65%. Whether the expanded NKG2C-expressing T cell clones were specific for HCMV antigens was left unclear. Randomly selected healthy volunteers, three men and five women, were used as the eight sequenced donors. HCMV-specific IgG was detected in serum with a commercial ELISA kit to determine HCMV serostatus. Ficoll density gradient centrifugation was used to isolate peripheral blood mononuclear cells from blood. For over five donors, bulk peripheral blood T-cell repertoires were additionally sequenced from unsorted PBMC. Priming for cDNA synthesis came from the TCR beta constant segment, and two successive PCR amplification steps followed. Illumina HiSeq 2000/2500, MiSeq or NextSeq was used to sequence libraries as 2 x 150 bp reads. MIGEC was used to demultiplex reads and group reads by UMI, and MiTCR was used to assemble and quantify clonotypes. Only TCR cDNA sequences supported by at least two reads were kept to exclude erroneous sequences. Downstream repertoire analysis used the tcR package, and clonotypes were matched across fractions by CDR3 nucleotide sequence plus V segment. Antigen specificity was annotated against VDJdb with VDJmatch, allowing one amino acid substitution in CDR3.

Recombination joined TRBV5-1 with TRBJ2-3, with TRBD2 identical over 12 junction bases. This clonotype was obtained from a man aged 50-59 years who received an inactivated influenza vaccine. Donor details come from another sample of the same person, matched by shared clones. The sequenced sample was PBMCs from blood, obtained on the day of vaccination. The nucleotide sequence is TGCGCCAGCAGCCCTGGACTAGCGGGGCCCTTCACAGATACGCAGTATTTT. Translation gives CASSPGLAGPFTDTQYF.